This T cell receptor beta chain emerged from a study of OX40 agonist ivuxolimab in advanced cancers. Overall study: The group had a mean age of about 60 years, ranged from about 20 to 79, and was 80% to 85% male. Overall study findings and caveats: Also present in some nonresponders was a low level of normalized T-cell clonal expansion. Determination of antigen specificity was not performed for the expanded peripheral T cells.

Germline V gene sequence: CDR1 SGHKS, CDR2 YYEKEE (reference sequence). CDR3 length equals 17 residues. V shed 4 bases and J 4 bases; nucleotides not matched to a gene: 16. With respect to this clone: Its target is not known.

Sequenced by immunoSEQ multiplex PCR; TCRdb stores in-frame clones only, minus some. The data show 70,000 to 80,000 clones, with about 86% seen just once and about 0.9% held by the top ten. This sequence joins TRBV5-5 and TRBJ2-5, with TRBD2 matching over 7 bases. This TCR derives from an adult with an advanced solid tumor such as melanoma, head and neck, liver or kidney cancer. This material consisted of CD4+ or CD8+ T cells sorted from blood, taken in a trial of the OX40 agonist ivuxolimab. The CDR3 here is CASSIGLVRGPGETQYF. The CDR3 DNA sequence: TGTGCCAGCAGCATAGGACTAGTGCGGGGACCGGGAGAGACCCAGTACTTC.